A selection of T cell receptor beta chains follows, all from one sample in a study of shared clonotypes between healthy human individuals. Data came from immunoSEQ multiplex PCR; TCRdb stores just in-frame clones and leaves some out. The table shows around 610,000 clones, with 95% to 96% occurring only once. The material sequenced was naive CD8+ T cells sorted from blood. Receptors originate from a woman under 40 in good health. Each CDR3 is given with its conserved first and last residue.

J: TRBJ1-5; V: TRBV30; CDR3: CAFGGWDNQPQHF
J: TRBJ2-1; V: TRBV7-6; CDR3: CASSPHLGLAGVYNEQFF
J: TRBJ1-2; V: TRBV2; CDR3: CASSDPYGYTF
J: TRBJ2-1; V: TRBV2; CDR3: CASSPRNPGLAGDNEQFF
J: TRBJ2-5; V: TRBV20-1; CDR3: CSARGEGTQYF
J: TRBJ2-7; V: TRBV14; CDR3: CASSQVGNLRGSYEQYF
J: TRBJ2-7; V: TRBV10-2; CDR3: CASSPASRMAPYEQYF
J: TRBJ2-3; V: TRBV9; CDR3: CASSASGRADTQYF
J: TRBJ1-5; V: TRBV5-8; CDR3: CASSLILGGREPQHF
J: TRBJ1-1; V: TRBV7-7; CDR3: CASSAGVGTEAFF
J: TRBJ1-5; V: TRBV28; CDR3: CASTSGGNQPQHF
J: TRBJ2-5; V: TRBV27; CDR3: CASKKRGFQETQYF
J: TRBJ2-7; V: TRBV19; CDR3: CASSIAGLSYEQYF
J: TRBJ1-1; V: TRBV19; CDR3: CASSITYRSEAFF
J: TRBJ2-1; V: TRBV5-1; CDR3: CASRGGRPSNEQFF
J: TRBJ1-3; V: TRBV21-1; CDR3: CASSKAGDSGNTIYF
J: TRBJ1-2; V: TRBV11-2; CDR3: CASSLVRTGGNYGYTF
J: TRBJ2-7; V: TRBV7-9; CDR3: CASSSDPVEQYF
J: TRBJ2-7; V: TRBV2; CDR3: CASSEGEGKQYF
J: TRBJ1-5; V: TRBV5-5; CDR3: CASSHLDSSNQPQHF